This T cell receptor (beta chain) stems from a study of T cells in Graves' hyperthyroidism and ophthalmopathy (dated by TCRdb to the late 2010s). Some background on the complete study: Peripheral blood was collected at initial diagnosis, before any treatment. According to the paper, TCR Vbeta CDR3 sequencing was carried out on 135 peripheral blood samples, which came from fewer than 50 ophthalmopathy, under 80 hyperthyroidism and roughly 17 progressor patients. The 90 to 100 discovery patients were randomly divided into training and test sets at a 7:3 ratio. TCR V-J signatures able to tell the groups apart were searched for in a discovery cohort of 90 to 100 patients, of whom 43 had Graves' ophthalmopathy and roughly 57 had stable Graves' hyperthyroidism. Prospective prediction of ophthalmopathy was tested in an independent validation cohort of 18 to 20 hyperthyroidism patients and 15 to 17 patients who later progressed to ophthalmopathy. The study also compared thyroid tissue and blood T-cell repertoires from several Graves' hyperthyroidism patients. Once sampling was done, hyperthyroidism patients were given methimazole at a starting dose of 30 mg daily, whereas ophthalmopathy patients were given high-dose intravenous methylprednisolone. Overall results and qualifications from the work: Sample size was not statistically predetermined, and blinding of investigators to group allocation was not performed. In validation, the model predicted progression to ophthalmopathy with approximately 71% sensitivity and roughly 75% specificity, a median of approximately 6.5 months before onset. A 13 V-J signature model separated ophthalmopathy from stable hyperthyroidism, with over 85% sensitivity and 81% to 83% specificity in cross-validation and 80%/75% in testing. Most expanded thyroid clonotypes (frequency above 0.001) were also detected in blood, a finding suggesting that blood repertoires may reflect thyroid immune responses.

Graves' hyperthyroidism was defined as stable when no progression to ophthalmopathy occurred over 18 months of follow-up. Hyperthyroidism patients were newly diagnosed, had a disease duration of under 2 months, and were aged 18 to 65 years. The study excluded patients with uncontrolled infections, other autoimmune diseases, pregnancy or lactation. Clinical symptoms, serum thyroxine and TRAb, thyroid ultrasound, and orbital computed tomography formed the basis for the diagnoses. PBMCs were separated from 10 ml of fresh peripheral blood using Ficoll-Paque density gradient centrifugation. Total RNA was extracted with Trizol reagent, and quality was checked on an Agilent 2100 Bioanalyzer. To note about this clonotype: No antigen is known for it. Base qualities are not recorded, but no much larger clone differs from it by a single base.

TCR beta CDR3 regions were amplified from RNA transcripts. The first round of RT-PCR for the TCR CDR3 was performed with the HTBI primer set and the Qiagen OneStep RT-PCR kit. Libraries were constructed in a second round of multiplex PCR, after which size selection and purification were carried out. Libraries were sequenced paired-end with 100 bp reads on an Illumina HiSeq2000. The source study handled its data this way. SOAPnuke was used to process the raw data, throwing out any read that contained adapters or uncalled bases, had a mean Phred below 15, or lacked an exact constant-primer or identifier match. High-quality paired reads were merged using COPE v1.2.5, and each unique nucleotide sequence was defined as a clonotype. MiTCR v1.1 was used to align clonotypes to the IMGT TRBV, TRBD and TRBJ reference segments. The analysis included only V-J combinations with a frequency above 0.0001, which together covered approximately 99% of the repertoires. The TCS score was defined as the ratio of F50 (clonal expansion) to E x V (chaos), calculated using BLOSUM62-based TCRdist between CDR3 peptides within each V-J. Welch's t-statistics and random forest reduced 514 V-J features to 13, which were used in a naive Bayes classifier (R e1071). TCRdb trimmed the raw reads at Q25, called clones with MiXCR and kept productive beta chains. A single entry per CDR3 protein holds the most common genes and DNA from its merged rows. Here the V and J calls rest on TCRdb's processing, not on the authors' analysis. The sample table holds hundreds of thousands of distinct CDR3 sequences, of which around 13% were seen once. The ten largest clones add up to 10% to 13% of the sample.

The sample was blood. The origin of this receptor is a woman aged 18-29 years with Graves' hyperthyroidism.

The CDR3 amino acid sequence is: CASSPGTSGALYNEQFF. The nucleotide sequence reads TGTGCCAGCAGTCCAGGGACTAGCGGGGCCTTATACAATGAGCAGTTCTTC. The rearrangement joined TRBV27 to TRBJ2-1; TRBD2 lines up with 13 middle nucleotides. Inclusive of the bounding cysteine and phenylalanine, the CDR3 is 17 residues long. CDR3 DNA only is kept here, 51 bases in frame from base 1. The junction shows trimming of 5 bases on V and 4 bases on J, and the gene matches do not reach 8 bases of it. From the germline V gene (reference sequence), CDR1 is MNHEY and CDR2 is SMNVEV.